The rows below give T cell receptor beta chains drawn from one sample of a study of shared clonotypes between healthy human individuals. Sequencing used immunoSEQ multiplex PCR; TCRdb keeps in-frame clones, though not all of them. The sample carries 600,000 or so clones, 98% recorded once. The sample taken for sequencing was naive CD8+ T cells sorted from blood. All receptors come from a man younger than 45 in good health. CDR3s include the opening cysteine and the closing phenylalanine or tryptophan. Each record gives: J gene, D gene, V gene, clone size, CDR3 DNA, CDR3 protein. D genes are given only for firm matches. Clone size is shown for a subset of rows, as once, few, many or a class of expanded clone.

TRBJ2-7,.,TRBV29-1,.,TGCAGCGCTAACCCGCTGGGGGGTTCCGAGCAGTACTTC,CSANPLGGSEQYF
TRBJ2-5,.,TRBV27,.,TGTGCCAGCAGTTTAGGAGCAGTGGAAGAGACCCAGTACTTC,CASSLGAVEETQYF
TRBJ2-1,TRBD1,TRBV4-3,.,TGCGCCAGCAGCCCAGGGACAGCAAACAATGAGCAGTTCTTC,CASSPGTANNEQFF
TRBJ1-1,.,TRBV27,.,TGTGCCAGCAGTCAACACAGCAATGAAGCTTTCTTT,CASSQHSNEAFF
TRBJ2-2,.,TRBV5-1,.,TGCGCCAGTATTCTAGAGAACACCGGGGAGCTGTTTTTT,CASILENTGELFF
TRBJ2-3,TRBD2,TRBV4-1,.,TGCGCCAGCAGCCAAGAGGCGGGGGGTACTAGCACAGATACGCAGTATTTT,CASSQEAGGTSTDTQYF
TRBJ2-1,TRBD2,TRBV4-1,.,TGCGCCAGCAGCCCTAAAGCGGGAGGGCTGTCCTACAATGAGCAGTTCTTC,CASSPKAGGLSYNEQFF
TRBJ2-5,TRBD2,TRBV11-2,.,TGTGCCAGCAGCTTAGAGGGACTAGCGGGCGGGACCCAGTACTTC,CASSLEGLAGGTQYF
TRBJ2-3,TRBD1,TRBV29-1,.,TGCAGCGTTGAAGATTGGGACAGGGACACAGATACGCAGTATTTT,CSVEDWDRDTDTQYF
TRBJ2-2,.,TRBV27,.,TGTGCCAGCAGTTACGGTTTGGGCACCGGGGAGCTGTTTTTT,CASSYGLGTGELFF
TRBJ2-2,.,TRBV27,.,TGTGCCAGCAGTTTCGGGGAATGGGGGGAGCTGTTTTTT,CASSFGEWGELFF
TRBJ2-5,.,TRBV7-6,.,TGTGCCCTAGGCCTCGGAGAGACCCAGTACTTC,CALGLGETQYF
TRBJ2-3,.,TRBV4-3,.,TGCGCCAGCAGCCAAGAACCTCTAGCAGGAGCAGATACGCAGTATTTT,CASSQEPLAGADTQYF
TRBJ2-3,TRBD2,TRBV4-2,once,TGTGCCAGCAGCCATGGACGGGAGGGCACAGATACGCAGTATTTT,CASSHGREGTDTQYF
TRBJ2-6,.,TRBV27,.,TGTGCCAGCACCTCAGGGTCTGGGGCCAACGTCCTGACTTTC,CASTSGSGANVLTF
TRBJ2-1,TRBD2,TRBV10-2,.,TGCGCCAGCAACGACCGTAGGACTAGCGGGAATAATGAGCAGTTCTTC,CASNDRRTSGNNEQFF
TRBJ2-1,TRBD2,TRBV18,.,TGTGCCAGCTCACGTTGGACTAGCGGGACCGGGTATAAGGGCGATGAGCAGTTCTTC,CASSRWTSGTGYKGDEQFF